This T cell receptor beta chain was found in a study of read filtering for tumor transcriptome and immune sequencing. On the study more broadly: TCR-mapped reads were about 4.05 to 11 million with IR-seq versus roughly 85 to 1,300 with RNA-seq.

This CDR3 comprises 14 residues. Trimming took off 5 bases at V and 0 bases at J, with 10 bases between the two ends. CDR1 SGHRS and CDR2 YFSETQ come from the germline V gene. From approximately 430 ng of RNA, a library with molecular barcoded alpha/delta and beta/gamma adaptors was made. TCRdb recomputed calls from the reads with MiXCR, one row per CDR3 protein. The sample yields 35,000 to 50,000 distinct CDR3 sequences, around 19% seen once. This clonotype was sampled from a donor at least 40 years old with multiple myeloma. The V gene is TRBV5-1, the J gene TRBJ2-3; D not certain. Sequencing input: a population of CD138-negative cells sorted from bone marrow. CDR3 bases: TGCGCCAGCAGATCTTTAATTAGCACAGATACGCAGTATTTT. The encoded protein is CASRSLISTDTQYF.